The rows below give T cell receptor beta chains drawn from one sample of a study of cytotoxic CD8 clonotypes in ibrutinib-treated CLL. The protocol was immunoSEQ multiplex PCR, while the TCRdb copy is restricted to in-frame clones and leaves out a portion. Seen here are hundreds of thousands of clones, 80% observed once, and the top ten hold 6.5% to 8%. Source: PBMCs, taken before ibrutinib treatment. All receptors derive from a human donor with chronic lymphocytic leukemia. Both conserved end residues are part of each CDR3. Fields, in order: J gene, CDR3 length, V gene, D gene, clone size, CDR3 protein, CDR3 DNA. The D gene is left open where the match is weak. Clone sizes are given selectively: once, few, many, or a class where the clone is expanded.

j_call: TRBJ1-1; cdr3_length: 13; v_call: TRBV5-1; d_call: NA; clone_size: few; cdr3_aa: CASSLGQGSEAFF; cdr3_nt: TGCGCCAGCAGCTTGGGGCAGGGCTCTGAAGCTTTCTTT
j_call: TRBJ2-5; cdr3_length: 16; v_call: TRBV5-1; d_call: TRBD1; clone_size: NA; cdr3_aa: CASSMAETGSLETQYF; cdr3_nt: TGCGCCAGCAGCATGGCTGAGACAGGGAGTTTGGAGACCCAGTACTTC
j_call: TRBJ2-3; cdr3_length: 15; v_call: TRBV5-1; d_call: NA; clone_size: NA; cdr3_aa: CASKIGTVGTDTQYF; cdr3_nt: TGCGCCAGCAAAATAGGGACCGTCGGCACAGATACGCAGTATTTT
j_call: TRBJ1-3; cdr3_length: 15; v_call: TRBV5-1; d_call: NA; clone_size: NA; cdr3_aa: CASSPAGAGGNTIYF; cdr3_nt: TGCGCCAGCAGCCCGGCGGGGGCTGGAGGAAACACCATATATTTT
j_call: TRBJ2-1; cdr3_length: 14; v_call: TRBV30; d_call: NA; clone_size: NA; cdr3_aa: CAWSPGQRDHEQFF; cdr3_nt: TGTGCCTGGAGCCCCGGACAAAGGGACCATGAGCAGTTCTTC
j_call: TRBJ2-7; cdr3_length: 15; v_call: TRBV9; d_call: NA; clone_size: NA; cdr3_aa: CASSVAADYPYEQYF; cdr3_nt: TGTGCCAGCAGCGTAGCCGCGGACTACCCCTACGAGCAGTACTTC
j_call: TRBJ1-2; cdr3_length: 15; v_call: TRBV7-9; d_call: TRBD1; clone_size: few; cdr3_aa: CASSLMGQGRGGYTF; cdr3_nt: TGTGCCAGCAGCTTAATGGGACAGGGAAGGGGAGGCTACACCTTC
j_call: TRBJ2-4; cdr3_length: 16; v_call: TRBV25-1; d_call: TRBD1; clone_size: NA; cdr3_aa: CASSGGQGLAKNIQYF; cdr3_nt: TGTGCCAGCAGTGGAGGACAGGGCCTAGCCAAAAACATTCAGTACTTC
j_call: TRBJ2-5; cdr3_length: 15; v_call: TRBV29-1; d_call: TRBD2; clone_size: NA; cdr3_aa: CSVERGAGGKETQYF; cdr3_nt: TGCAGCGTTGAAAGGGGAGCGGGAGGTAAAGAGACCCAGTACTTC
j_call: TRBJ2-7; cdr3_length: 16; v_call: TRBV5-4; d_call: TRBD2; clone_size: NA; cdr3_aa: CASSLLNLADRGEQYF; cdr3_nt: TGTGCCAGCAGCTTGTTAAACCTAGCGGATCGAGGCGAGCAGTACTTC
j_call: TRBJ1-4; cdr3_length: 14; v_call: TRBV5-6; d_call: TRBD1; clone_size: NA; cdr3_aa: CASSLQGAGEKLFF; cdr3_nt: TGTGCCAGCAGCTTGCAGGGGGCGGGCGAAAAACTGTTTTTT
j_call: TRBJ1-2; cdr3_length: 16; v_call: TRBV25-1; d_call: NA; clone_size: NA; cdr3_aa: CASSGILGSSNYGYTF; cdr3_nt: TGTGCCAGCAGTGGGATCCTAGGATCGTCTAACTATGGCTACACCTTC
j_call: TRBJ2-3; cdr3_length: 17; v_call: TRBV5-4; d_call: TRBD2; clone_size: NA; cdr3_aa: CASSLNLAGPSTDTQYF; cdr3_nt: TGTGCCAGCAGCCTTAACCTAGCGGGACCTAGCACAGATACGCAGTATTTT
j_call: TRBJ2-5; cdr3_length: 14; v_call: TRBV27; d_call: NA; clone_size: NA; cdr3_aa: CASSLGARWETQYF; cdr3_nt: TGTGCCAGCAGTTTGGGGGCGCGGTGGGAGACCCAGTACTTC
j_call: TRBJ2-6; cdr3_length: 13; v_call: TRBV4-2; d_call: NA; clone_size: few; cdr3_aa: CASSQVGANVLTF; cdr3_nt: TGTGCCAGCAGCCAAGTCGGGGCCAACGTCCTGACTTTC
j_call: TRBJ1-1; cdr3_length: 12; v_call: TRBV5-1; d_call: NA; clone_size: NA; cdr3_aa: CASSSQNTEAFF; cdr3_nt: TGCGCCAGCAGCAGTCAGAACACTGAAGCTTTCTTT
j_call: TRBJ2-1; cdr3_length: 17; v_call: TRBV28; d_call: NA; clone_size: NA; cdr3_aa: CASSLLGASLMDNEQFF; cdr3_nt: TGTGCCAGCAGTTTACTTGGGGCTAGCTTAATGGACAATGAGCAGTTCTTC
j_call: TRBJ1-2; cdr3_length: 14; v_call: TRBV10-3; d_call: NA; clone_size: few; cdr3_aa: CAIRHSGSNYGYTF; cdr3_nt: TGTGCCATCAGGCACTCAGGATCTAACTATGGCTACACCTTC
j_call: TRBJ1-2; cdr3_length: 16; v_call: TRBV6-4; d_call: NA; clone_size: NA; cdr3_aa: CASSDIFRQERYGYTF; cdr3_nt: TGTGCCAGCAGTGACATTTTTAGACAGGAAAGATATGGCTACACCTTC
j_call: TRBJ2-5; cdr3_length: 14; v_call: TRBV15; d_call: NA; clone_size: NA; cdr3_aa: CATSRVRDSETQYF; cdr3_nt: TGTGCCACCAGCAGAGTCAGGGATTCCGAGACCCAGTACTTC
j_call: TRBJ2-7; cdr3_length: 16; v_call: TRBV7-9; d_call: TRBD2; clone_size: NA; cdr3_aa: CASRTGTSGETGEQYF; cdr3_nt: TGTGCCAGCAGAACCGGGACTAGCGGGGAAACGGGCGAGCAGTACTTC
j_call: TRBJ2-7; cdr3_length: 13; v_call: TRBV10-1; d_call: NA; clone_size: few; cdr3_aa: CATRGSGTYEQYF; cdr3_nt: TGCGCCACCCGAGGGTCGGGAACCTACGAGCAGTACTTC
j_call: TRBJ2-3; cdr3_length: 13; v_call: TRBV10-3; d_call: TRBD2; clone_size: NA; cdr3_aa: CAISGRALDTQYF; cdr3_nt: TGTGCCATCAGCGGGAGGGCCTTGGATACGCAGTATTTT
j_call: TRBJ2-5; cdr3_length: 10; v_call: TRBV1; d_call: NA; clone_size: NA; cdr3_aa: CTSSLLAQYF; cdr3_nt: TGCACCAGCAGCCTGTTGGCCCAGTACTTC
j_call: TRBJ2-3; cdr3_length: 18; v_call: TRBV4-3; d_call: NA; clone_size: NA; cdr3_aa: CASSQEHIGGRSTDTQYF; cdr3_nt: TGCGCCAGCAGCCAAGAGCATATCGGGGGGCGGAGCACAGATACGCAGTATTTT
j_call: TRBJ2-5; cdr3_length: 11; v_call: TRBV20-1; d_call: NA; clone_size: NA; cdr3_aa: CSAMTGAAQYF; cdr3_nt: TGCAGTGCCATGACTGGCGCCGCCCAGTACTTC
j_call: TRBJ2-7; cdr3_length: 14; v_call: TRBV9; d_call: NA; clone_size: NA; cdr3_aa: CASSVEGGDYEQYF; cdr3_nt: TGTGCCAGCAGCGTAGAGGGCGGGGACTACGAGCAGTACTTC
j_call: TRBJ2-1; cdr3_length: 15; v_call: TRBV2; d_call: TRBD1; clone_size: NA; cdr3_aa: CASSEDRGLYNEQFF; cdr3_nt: TGTGCCAGCAGTGAAGACAGGGGGCTCTACAATGAGCAGTTCTTC
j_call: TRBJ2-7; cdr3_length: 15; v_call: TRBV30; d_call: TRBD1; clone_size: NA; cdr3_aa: CAWKDRDRGFYEQYF; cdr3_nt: TGTGCCTGGAAGGATCGGGACAGGGGGTTTTACGAGCAGTACTTC
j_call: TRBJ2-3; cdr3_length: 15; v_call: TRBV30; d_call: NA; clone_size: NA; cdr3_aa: CAWSAQVISTDTQYF; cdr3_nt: TGTGCCTGGAGTGCGCAGGTTATCAGCACAGATACGCAGTATTTT
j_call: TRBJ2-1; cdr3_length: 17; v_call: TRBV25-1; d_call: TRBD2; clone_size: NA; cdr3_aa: CASSELGLADSYNEQFF; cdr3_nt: TGTGCCAGCAGTGAATTAGGTCTAGCGGACTCCTACAATGAGCAGTTCTTC
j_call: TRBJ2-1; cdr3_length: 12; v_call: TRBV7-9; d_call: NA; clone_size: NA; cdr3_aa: CASSLGSNEQFF; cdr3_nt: TGTGCCAGCAGCTTAGGAAGCAATGAGCAGTTCTTC
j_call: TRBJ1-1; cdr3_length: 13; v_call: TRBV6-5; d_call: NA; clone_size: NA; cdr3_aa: CASSLLLNTEAFF; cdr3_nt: TGTGCCAGCAGCCTCCTATTGAACACTGAAGCTTTCTTT
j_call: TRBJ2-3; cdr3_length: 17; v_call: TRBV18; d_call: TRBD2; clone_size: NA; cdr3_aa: CASSPPLAGSNTDTQYF; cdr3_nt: TGTGCCAGCTCACCACCGCTAGCGGGAAGTAACACAGATACGCAGTATTTT
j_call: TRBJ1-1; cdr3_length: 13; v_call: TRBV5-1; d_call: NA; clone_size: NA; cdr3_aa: CASSLEAGSEAFF; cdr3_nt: TGCGCCAGCAGCTTGGAGGCAGGGTCAGAAGCTTTCTTT
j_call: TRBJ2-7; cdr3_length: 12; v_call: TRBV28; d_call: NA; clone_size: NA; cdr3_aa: CASSLGGYEQYF; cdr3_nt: TGTGCCAGCAGTTTGGGGGGCTACGAGCAGTACTTC
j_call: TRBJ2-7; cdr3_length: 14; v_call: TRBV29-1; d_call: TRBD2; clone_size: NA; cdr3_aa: CSVDGRGGSYEQYF; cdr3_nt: TGCAGCGTCGACGGGCGGGGGGGCTCCTACGAGCAGTACTTC
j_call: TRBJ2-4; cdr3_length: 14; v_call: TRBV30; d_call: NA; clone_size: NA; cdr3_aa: CAWNPGAKGNIQYF; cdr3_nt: TGTGCCTGGAACCCCGGGGCTAAGGGAAACATTCAGTACTTC
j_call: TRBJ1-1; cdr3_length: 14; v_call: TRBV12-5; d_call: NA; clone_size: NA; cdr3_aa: CASGLPTEHTEAFF; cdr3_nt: TGTGCTAGTGGTTTGCCGACAGAGCACACTGAAGCTTTCTTT
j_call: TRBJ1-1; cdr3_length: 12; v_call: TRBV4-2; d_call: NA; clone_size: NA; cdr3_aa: CASSQPNTEAFF; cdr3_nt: TGTGCCAGCAGCCAACCAAACACTGAAGCTTTCTTT
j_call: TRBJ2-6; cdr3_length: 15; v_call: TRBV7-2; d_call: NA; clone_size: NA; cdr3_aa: CASSLASSGANVLTF; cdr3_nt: TGTGCCAGCAGCTTGGCCAGCTCTGGGGCCAACGTCCTGACTTTC
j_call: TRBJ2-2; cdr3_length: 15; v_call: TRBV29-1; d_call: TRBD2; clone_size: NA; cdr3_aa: CSVGLRELGDGELFF; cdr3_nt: TGCAGCGTTGGTCTGCGGGAGCTTGGAGACGGGGAGCTGTTTTTT
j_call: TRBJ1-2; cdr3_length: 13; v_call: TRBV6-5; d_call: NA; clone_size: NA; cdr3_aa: CASRTVVGYGYTF; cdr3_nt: TGTGCCAGCAGGACAGTCGTGGGATATGGCTACACCTTC
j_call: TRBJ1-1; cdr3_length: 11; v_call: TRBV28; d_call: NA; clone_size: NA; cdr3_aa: CASSLSSGAFF; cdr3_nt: TGTGCCAGCAGTTTGTCCAGCGGGGCTTTCTTT
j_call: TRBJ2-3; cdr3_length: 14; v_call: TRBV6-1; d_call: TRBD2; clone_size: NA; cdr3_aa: CASFSSGRLETQYF; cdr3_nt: TGTGCCAGCTTCTCTAGCGGGAGGCTGGAGACGCAGTATTTT
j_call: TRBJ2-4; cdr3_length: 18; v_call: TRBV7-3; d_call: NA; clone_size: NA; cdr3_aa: CASRDSGSPGETKNIQYF; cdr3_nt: TGTGCCAGCAGGGACAGCGGGTCGCCGGGGGAAACCAAAAACATTCAGTACTTC
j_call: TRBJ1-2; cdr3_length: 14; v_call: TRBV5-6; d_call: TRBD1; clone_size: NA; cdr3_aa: CASSAVTGGFGYTF; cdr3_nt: TGTGCCAGCAGCGCAGTGACAGGGGGCTTTGGCTACACCTTC